These 18 T cell receptor beta chains came from one sample sequenced in a study of blood T cells in healthy people across ages. A second about 6 to 12 cycle PCR used barcoded and J-beta primers. One entry per CDR3 protein results from TCRdb running MiXCR on the 5' RACE reads. In the table there are around 1,900,000 distinct CDR3 sequences, about two fifths of which are singletons. Sequencing was done on a sample of blood. The receptors here all came from a human donor in good health.

V usage is TRBV7-3 and J usage is TRBJ2-1; D is perhaps TRBD1 (5 bases). V was clipped by 5 bases and J by 9 bases, with 20 bases between them. Germline CDR1 and CDR2: SGHTA and FQGTGA. The CDR3 runs to 15 residues. In DNA, the CDR3 is TGTGCCAGCAGCCCGTCTCGGTCGGGTGGGGCTGAGCAGTTCTTC. It codes for CASSPSRSGGAEQFF.

The chain links TRBV20-1 to TRBJ2-1; 8 bases agree with TRBD2. The CDR3 sequence is 13 residues long. Germline lookup yields CDR1 DFQATT and CDR2 SNEGSKA (reference sequence). Trimming at V came to 1 base and at J to 10 bases, leaving 6 bases not matched to a gene. In DNA form, the CDR3 reads TGCAGTGCTAGAGGGCTAGCGGGCGTCGAGCAGTTCTTC. Translating it yields CSARGLAGVEQFF.

This clonotype was counted a few times. V gene TRBV6-6 combines with J gene TRBJ2-3; perhaps TRBD1 as D (5 bases). Trimming took off 2 bases at V and 2 bases at J, with 8 bases between the two ends. This CDR3 contains 14 residues. CDR1 and CDR2 (germline): MNHNY, SVGAGI (reference sequence). Here the CDR3 DNA reads TGTGCCAGCAGTTACGGGGCCTTCACAGATACGCAGTATTTT. It codes for CASSYGAFTDTQYF.

The chain recombines TRBV30 with TRBJ2-1; D is possibly TRBD2 (5 bases). The ends were cut back, 0 bases at V and 8 bases at J, with 17 bases in the middle. CDR1 is GTSNPN and CDR2 is SVGIG in the germline V gene (reference sequence). This CDR3 comprises 15 residues. This CDR3 reads CAWSVRPGGVDEQFF. The CDR3 nucleotides are TGTGCCTGGAGTGTACGACCAGGAGGAGTGGATGAGCAGTTCTTC.

This chain links TRBV7-3 with TRBJ2-4, with D possibly being TRBD1 (5 bases). The J call may be incorrect, as the DNA end agrees better with TRBJ2-7. The CDR3 runs 11 residues. Looked up from germline, CDR1 is SGHTA and CDR2 is FQGTGA. The CDR3 nucleotides read TGTGCCAGCGGGGCGAGATACGAGCAGTACTTC. Encoded protein: CASGARYEQYF.

This clonotype has only a few counts. The chain carries TRBV6-2 or TRBV6-3 and TRBJ2-4; no reliable D call. Per germline, CDR1 MNHEY and CDR2 SVGEGT. V was shortened by 2 bases and J by 7 bases, with 9 bases between the two germline ends. This CDR3 has 13 residues. Here the CDR3 DNA reads TGTGCCAGCAGTTACAGGGAATCGAACATTCAGTACTTC. Protein: CASSYRESNIQYF.

This rearrangement joins TRBV20-1 to TRBJ2-5; 9 bases map to TRBD1. Trimming at V came to 5 bases and at J to 4 bases, leaving 5 bases not matched to a gene. Germline V gene lookup returns CDR1 DFQATT and CDR2 SNEGSKA (reference sequence). The CDR3 covers 13 residues. The CDR3 DNA sequence: TGCAGTGCTGAGGGACAGGGTGCAGAGACCCAGTACTTC. It yields the protein CSAEGQGAETQYF.

This clonotype has just a few counts. The V and J genes are TRBV7-9 and TRBJ2-1; the match to TRBD2 covers 7 bases. With V trimmed by 2 bases and J by 10 bases, 14 bases remained unmatched. CDR1 is SEHNR and CDR2 is FQNEAQ in the germline V gene (reference sequence). The CDR3 totals 16 residues. The chain's CDR3 is CASSLLENIREGEQFF. In DNA, the CDR3 is TGTGCCAGCAGCTTATTGGAGAATATTAGGGAGGGGGAGCAGTTCTTC.

This clonotype showed up just once. CDR3 bases: TGTGCCAGCTCACCAGCCCCGGGGAAGAGTGGCTACACCTTC. Protein: CASSPAPGKSGYTF. V and J are TRBV18 and TRBJ1-2; unclear D gene. The germline V gene has CDR1 KGHSH and CDR2 LQKENI. The CDR3 runs 14 residues. Trimming removed 2 bases from V and 7 bases from J, with 14 bases in between.

This clonotype showed up just a few times. This rearrangement joins TRBV7-2 to TRBJ2-1; D gene uncertain. Germline V lookup: CDR1 SGHTA, CDR2 FQGNSA. The V and J ends lost 1 base and 4 bases respectively, with 11 bases between them. This CDR3 spans 15 amino acids. CDR3 nucleotides: TGTGCCAGCAGCTTAGGGGGTATGGGATACAATGAGCAGTTCTTC. Its translation: CASSLGGMGYNEQFF.

This rearrangement joins TRBV11-3 to TRBJ2-2; the D gene is possibly TRBD2 (6 bases). CDR3 length equals 18 residues. CDR1 and CDR2 from the germline V gene are SGHNT and YENEEA. V was shortened by 2 bases and J by 4 bases, with 20 bases between the two germline ends. The CDR3 nucleotides read TGTGCCAGCAGCTTATGGTTCGGAGGGCAGGGAGGCACCGGGGAGCTGTTTTTT. Translating gives CASSLWFGGQGGTGELFF.

This clonotype was seen a handful of times. This chain uses TRBV29-1 with TRBJ2-1; D gene uncertain. Trimming stripped 8 bases from V and 0 bases from J, with 14 bases between. The CDR3 sequence is 14 residues long. Germline lookup yields CDR1 SQVTM and CDR2 ANQGSEA. CDR3 sequence: CSFCGSASYNEQFF. The CDR3 nucleotides are TGCAGCTTTTGTGGCAGCGCCTCCTACAATGAGCAGTTCTTC.

The CDR3 loop reads CASSRTGETYNEQFF. Here the CDR3 DNA reads TGTGCCAGCAGTCGGACAGGCGAAACCTACAATGAGCAGTTCTTC. The chain carries TRBV28 and TRBJ2-1; 7 nucleotides agree with TRBD1. CDR1 and CDR2 from the germline V gene are MDHEN and SYDVKM. Trimming took 5 bases from V and 2 from J; bases not matched to a gene: 6. The length of the CDR3 is 15 residues.

This clonotype was recorded a few times. The J gene is TRBJ1-2, the V gene TRBV29-1, with 7 positions matching TRBD1. From germline, CDR1 is SQVTM and CDR2 ANQGSEA. This CDR3 is built from 13 residues. J lost 3 bases, V lost 6 bases, and 7 bases had no gene match. CDR3 protein: CSVLTGTDYGYTF. The CDR3 DNA sequence: TGCAGCGTCCTTACCGGGACAGACTATGGCTACACCTTC.

The chain is built from TRBV7-3 and TRBJ2-3; maybe TRBD2 (5 bases). Deletions cut 5 bases from V and 0 bases from J, with 15 bases between. The CDR3 is 16 residues long. Germline assignment: CDR1 SGHTA and CDR2 FQGTGA. The CDR3 spells CASSPAPGVSTDTQYF. In DNA form, the CDR3 reads TGTGCCAGCAGCCCGGCGCCCGGGGTTAGCACAGATACGCAGTATTTT.

This sequence joins TRBV7-9 and TRBJ2-5; D uncertain. CDR1 is SEHNR and CDR2 is FQNEAQ in the germline V gene (reference sequence). Trimming shortened V by 3 bases and J by 4 bases, and 12 bases separated the two germline ends. This CDR3 contains 14 residues. CDR3 nucleotide sequence: TGTGCCAGCAGCTTGGCCTTTCTGGGAGAGACCCAGTACTTC. It encodes CASSLAFLGETQYF.

Worth noting for this clonotype: This may come from a read error, since a much larger clone is one base off. V usage is TRBV5-1 and J usage is TRBJ2-6, with D perhaps TRBD1 or TRBD2 (5 bases each). The germline V gene encodes CDR1 SGHRS and CDR2 YFSETQ. The CDR3 consists of 15 residues. The CDR3 sequence is CASSLEGSGANVRTF. The DNA of the CDR3 is TGCGCCAGCAGCTTGGAGGGGAGTGGGGCCAACGTCCGGACTTTC. Supplemented by reference TRBV5-1 and TRBJ2-6, the full variable domain reads KAGVTQTPRYLIKTRGQQVTLSCSPISGHRSVSWYQQTPGQGLQFLFEYFSETQRNKGNFPGRFSGRQFSNSRSEMNVSTLELGDSALYLCASSLEGSGANVRTFGAGSRLTVL.

Turning to this clonotype: One end of the junction fails to match germline, which may point to a read error. The rearrangement joins TRBV6-2 or TRBV6-3 to TRBJ2-1, with TRBD2 matching 8 bases. Germline V gives CDR1 MNHEY, CDR2 SVGEGT. CDR3 size: 15 residues. The CDR3 nucleotides are TGTGTCAGCAGTTCCAGCGGGGGCTATTACAATGAGCAGTTCTTC. The encoded protein is CVSSSSGGYYNEQFF.